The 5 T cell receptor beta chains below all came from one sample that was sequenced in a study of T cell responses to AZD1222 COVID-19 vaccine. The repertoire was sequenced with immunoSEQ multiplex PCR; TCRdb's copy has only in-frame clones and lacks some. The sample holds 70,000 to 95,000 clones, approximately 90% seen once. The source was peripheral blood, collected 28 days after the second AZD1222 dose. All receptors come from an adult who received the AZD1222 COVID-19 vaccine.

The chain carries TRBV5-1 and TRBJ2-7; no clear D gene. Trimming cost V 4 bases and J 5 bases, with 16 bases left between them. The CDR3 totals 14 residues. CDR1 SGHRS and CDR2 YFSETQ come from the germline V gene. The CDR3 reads CASSTYTTLNEQYF. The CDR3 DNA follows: TGCGCCAGCAGCACCTACACGACACTGAACGAGCAGTACTTC.

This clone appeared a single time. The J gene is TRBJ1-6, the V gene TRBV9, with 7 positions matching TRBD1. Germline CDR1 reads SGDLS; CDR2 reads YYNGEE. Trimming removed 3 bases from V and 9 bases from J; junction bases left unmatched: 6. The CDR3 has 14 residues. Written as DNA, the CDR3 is TGTGCCAGCAGCGCTCAGGGGGTAGGTTCACCCCTCCACTTT. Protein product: CASSAQGVGSPLHF.

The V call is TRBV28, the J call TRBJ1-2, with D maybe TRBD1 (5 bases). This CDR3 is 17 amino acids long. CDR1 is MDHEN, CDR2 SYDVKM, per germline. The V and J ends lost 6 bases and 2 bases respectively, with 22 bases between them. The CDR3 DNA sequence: TGTGCCAGCAGCTCCCCAAGTGATGCAGGGTGGAACTATGGCTACACCTTC. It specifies CASSSPSDAGWNYGYTF.

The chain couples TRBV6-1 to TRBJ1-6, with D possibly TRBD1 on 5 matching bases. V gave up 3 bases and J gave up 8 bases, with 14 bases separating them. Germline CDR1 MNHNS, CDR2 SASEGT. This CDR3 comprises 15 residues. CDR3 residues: CASSERQRGHSPLHF. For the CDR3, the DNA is TGTGCCAGCAGTGAGAGACAGCGCGGCCATTCACCCCTCCACTTT.

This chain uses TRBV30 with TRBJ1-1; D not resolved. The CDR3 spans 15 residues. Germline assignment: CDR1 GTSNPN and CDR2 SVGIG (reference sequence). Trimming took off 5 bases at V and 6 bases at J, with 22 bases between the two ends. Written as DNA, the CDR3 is TGTGCCTGGGTCCCCACCAATCAGAGAGTCGCTGAAGCTTTCTTT. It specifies CAWVPTNQRVAEAFF.